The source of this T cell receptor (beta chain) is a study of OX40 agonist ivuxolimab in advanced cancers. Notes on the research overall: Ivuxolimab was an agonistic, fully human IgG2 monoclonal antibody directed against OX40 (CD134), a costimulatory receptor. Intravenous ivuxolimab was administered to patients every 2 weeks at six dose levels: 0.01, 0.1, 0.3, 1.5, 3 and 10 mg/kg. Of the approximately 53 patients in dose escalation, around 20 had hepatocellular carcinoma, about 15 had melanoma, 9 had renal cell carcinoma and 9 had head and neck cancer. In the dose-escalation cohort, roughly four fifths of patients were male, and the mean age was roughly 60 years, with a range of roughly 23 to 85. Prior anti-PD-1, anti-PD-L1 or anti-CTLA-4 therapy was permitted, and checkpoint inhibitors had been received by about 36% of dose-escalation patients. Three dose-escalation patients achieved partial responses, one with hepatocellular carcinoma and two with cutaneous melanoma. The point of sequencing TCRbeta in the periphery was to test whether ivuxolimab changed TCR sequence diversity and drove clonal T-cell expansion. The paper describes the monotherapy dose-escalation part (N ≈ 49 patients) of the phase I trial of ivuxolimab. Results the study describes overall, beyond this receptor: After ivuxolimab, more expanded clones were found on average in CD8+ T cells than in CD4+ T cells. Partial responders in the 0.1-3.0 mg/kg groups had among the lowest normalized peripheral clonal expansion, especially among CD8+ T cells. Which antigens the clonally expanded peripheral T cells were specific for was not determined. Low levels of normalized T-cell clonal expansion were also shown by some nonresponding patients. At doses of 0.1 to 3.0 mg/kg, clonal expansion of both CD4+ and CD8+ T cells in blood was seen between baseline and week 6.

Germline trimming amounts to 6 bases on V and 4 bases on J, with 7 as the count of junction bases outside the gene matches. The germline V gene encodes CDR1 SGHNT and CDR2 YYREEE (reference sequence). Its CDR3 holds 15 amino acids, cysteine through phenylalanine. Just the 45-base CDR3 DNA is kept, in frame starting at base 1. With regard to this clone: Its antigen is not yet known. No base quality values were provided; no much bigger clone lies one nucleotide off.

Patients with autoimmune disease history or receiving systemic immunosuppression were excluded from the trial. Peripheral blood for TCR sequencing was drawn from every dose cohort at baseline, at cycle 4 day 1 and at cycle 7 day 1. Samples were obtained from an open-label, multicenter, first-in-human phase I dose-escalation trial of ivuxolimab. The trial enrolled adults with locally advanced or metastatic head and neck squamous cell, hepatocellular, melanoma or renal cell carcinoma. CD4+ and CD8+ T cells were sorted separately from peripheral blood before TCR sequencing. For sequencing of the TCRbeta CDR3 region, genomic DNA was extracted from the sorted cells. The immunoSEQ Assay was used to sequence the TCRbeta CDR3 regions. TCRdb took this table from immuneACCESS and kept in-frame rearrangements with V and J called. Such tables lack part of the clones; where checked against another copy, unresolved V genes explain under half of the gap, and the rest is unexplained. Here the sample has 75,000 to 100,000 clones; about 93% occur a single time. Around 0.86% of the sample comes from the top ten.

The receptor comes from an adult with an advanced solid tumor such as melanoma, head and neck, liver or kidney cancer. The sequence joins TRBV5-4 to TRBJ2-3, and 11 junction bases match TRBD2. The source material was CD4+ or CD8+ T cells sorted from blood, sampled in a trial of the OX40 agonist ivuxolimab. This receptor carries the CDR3 CASTQLAGDPDTQYF. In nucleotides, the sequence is TGTGCCAGCACACAACTAGCGGGAGACCCAGATACGCAGTATTTT.